The clone carrying this T cell receptor beta chain occurred a few times. Its antigen is not known. These data belong to a study of T-cell reconstitution after alpha-beta-depleted transplantation in children. Findings of the study overall: Reportedly, roughly two months post-transplant, alpha-beta T cells arose from several hundred expanded graft clones. Diversity of TCRbeta at day 60 was high in some patients, arising from surviving recipient T cells and thymic progenitors. T-cell counts and diversity at one year following transplant were attributed mainly to newly produced T cells.

Unique molecular identifiers were used to barcode this TCRbeta library. TCRdb itself ran the PCR reads through MiXCR, one entry per CDR3 protein. Counted here are some 840,000 distinct CDR3 sequences, 15% to 20% occurring once; the ten biggest clones make up roughly 5%. CDR1 SEHNR and CDR2 FQNEAQ come from the germline V gene (reference sequence). This CDR3 has 14 amino acids. V shed 3 bases and J 8 bases; nucleotides not matched to a gene: 6. The V and J genes are TRBV7-9 and TRBJ2-1; 8 nucleotides line up with TRBD1. The clonotype originates from a male patient younger than 18 who had a stem cell transplant for acute lymphoblastic leukemia, so the T cells may come from the graft donor. Here the sequenced sample was PBMCs, mostly from graft donor cells, taken 360 days after TCRalphabeta/CD19-depleted stem cell transplant. The CDR3: CASSLELQGDEQFF. The CDR3, as DNA: TGTGCCAGCAGCTTGGAATTACAGGGGGATGAGCAGTTCTTC.